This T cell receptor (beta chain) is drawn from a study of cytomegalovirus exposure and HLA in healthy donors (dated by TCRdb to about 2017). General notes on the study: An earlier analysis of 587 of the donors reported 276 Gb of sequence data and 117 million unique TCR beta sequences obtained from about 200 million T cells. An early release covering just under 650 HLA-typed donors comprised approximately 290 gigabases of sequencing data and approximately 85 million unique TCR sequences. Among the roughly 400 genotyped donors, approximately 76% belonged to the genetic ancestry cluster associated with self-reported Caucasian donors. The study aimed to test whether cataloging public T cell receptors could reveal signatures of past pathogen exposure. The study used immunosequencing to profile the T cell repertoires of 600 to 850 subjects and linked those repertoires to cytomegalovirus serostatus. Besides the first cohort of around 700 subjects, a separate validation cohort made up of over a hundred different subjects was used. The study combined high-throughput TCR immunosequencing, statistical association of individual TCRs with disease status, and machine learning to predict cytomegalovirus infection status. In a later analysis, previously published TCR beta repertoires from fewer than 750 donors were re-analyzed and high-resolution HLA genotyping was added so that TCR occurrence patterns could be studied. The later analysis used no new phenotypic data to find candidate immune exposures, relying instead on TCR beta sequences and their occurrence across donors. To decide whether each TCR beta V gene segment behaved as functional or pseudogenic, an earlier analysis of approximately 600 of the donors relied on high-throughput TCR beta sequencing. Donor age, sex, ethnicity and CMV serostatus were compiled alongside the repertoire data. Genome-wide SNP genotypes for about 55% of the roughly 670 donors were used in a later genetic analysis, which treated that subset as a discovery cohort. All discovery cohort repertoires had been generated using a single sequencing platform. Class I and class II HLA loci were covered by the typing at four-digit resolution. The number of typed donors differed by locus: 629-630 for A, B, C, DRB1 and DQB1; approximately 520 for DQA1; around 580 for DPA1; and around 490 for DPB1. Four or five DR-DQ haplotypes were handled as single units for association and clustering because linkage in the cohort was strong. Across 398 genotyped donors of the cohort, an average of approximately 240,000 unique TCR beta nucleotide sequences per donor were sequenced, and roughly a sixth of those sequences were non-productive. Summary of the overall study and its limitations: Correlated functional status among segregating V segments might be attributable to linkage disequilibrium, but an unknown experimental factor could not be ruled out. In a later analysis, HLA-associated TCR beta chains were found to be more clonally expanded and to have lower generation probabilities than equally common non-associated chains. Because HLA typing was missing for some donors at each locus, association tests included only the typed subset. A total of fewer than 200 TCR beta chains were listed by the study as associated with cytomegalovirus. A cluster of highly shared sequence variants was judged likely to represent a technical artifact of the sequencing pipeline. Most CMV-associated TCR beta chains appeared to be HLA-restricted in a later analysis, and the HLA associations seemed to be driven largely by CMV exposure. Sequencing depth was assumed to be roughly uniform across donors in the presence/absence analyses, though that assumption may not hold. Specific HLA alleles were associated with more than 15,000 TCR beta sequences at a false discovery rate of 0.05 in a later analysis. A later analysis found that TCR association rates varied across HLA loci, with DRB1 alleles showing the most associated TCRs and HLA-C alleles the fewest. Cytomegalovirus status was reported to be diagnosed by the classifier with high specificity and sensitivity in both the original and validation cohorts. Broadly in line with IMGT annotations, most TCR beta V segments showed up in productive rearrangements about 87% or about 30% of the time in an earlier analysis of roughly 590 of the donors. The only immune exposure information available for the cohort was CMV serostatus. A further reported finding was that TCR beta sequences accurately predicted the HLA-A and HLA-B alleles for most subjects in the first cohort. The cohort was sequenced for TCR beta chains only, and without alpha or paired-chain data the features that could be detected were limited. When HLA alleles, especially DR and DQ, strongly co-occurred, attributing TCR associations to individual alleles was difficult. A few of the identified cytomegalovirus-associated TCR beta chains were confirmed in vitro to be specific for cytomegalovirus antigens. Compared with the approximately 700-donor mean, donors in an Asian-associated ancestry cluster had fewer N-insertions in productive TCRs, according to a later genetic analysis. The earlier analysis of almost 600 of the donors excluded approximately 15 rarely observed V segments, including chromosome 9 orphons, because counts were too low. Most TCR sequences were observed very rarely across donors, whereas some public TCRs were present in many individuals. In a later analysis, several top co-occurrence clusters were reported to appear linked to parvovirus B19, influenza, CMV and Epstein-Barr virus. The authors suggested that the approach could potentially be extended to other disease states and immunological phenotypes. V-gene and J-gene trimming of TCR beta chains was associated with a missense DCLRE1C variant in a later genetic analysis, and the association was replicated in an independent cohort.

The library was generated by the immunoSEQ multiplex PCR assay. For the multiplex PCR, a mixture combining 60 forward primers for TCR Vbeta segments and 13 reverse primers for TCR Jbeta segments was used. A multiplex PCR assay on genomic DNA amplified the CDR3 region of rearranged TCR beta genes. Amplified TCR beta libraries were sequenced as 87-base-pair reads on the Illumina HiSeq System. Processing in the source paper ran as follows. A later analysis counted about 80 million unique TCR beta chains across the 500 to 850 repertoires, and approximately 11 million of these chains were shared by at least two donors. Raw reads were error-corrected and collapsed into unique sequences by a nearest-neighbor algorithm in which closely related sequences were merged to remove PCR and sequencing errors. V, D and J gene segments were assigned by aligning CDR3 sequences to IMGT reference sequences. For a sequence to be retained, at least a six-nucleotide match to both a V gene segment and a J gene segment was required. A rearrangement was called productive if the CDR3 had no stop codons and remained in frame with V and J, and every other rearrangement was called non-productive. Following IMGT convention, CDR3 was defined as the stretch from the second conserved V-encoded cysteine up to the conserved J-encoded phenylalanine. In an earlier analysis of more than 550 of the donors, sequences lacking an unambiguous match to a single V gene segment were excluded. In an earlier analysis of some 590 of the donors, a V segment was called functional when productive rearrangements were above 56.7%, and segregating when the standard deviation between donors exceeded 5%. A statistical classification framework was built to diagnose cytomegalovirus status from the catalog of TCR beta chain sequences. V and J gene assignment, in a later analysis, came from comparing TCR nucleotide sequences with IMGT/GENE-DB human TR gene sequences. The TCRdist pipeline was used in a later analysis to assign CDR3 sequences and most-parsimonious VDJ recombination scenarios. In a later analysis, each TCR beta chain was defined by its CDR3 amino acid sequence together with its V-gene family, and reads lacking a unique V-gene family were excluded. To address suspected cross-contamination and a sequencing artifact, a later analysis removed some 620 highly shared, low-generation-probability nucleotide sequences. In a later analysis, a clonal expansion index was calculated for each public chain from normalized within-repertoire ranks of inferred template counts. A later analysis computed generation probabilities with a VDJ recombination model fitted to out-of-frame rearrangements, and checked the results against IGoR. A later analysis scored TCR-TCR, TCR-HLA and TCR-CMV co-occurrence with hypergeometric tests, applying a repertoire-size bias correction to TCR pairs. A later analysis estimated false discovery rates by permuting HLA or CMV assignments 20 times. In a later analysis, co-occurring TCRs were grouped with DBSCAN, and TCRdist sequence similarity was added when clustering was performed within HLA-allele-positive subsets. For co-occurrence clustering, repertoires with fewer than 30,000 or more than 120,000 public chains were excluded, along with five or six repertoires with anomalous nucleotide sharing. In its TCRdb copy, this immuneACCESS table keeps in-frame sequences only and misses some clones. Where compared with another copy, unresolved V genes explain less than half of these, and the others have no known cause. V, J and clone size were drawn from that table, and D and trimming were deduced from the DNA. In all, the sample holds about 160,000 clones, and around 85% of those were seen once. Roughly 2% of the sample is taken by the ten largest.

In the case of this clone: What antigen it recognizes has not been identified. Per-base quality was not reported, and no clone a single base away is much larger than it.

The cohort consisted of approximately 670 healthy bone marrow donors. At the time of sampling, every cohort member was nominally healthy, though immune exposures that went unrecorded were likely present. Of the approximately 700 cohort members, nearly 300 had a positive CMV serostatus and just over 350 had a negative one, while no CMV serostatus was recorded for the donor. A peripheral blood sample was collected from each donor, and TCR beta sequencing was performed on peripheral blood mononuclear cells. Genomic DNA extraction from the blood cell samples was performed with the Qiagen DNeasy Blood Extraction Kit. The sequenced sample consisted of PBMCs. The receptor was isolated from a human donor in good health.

The sequenced DNA is TGTGCCACCAGCAGAGATACGGTCGGACTCCCCGGGGAGCTGTTTTTT. This gives the protein CATSRDTVGLPGELFF. The chain employs TRBV15 and TRBJ2-2; matching of 5 bases hints at TRBD2 as the D gene. The CDR3 has 16 amino acids, counting the end cysteine and phenylalanine. Only the CDR3 part of the read is kept: 48 bases, read in frame from the first base. The germline V gene (reference sequence) provides CDR1 LNHNV and CDR2 YYDKDF. Between the V and J ends, shortened by 0 bases and 6 bases respectively, the junction contains 14 bases.